What follows are 12 T cell receptor beta chains derived from one specimen sequenced in a study of graft-versus-host responses after intestinal transplantation. The assay was immunoSEQ multiplex PCR, and TCRdb's table has in-frame clones only and misses some. The table records around 14,000 clones, around 95% of them present only once. Here the sequenced sample was PBMCs, taken 9 days after transplant. Receptors were obtained from a human patient who received an intestinal transplant, so some T cells may come from the graft donor.

CDR3 sequence: CASSISSGANVLTF. CDR3 DNA sequence: TGTGCCAGTAGTATTAGCTCTGGGGCCAACGTCCTGACTTTC. The J gene is TRBJ2-6, the V gene TRBV19; D not resolved. V lost 3 bases and J lost 0, with 3 bases in between. The CDR3 covers 14 residues. Germline V gives CDR1 LNHDA, CDR2 SQIVND (reference sequence).

The rearrangement links TRBV27 to TRBJ2-7; 8 nucleotides agree with TRBD1. The V gene's germline CDR1 is MNHEY and CDR2 SMNVEV (reference sequence). The J segment lost 4 bases and the V segment lost 6 bases, leaving 11 bases of the junction unmatched. This CDR3 comprises 15 residues. CDR3 in DNA: TGTGCCAGCAGCCAAACAGGGGGTGCCTATTACGAGCAGTACTTC. Translated: CASSQTGGAYYEQYF.

As concerns this clone: Germline is not matched at one junction end, which may reflect a read error. The rearrangement links TRBV7-7 to TRBJ2-1; the D gene is possibly TRBD2 (5 bases). Germline V gene data show CDR1 as SSHAT and CDR2 as FNYEAQ (reference sequence). The CDR3 runs to 16 residues. The CDR3 DNA follows: TGTGCTAGCAGCTTAGCGTTCGGTATCTCCTACAATGAGCAGTTCTTC. Its protein product is CASSLAFGISYNEQFF.

The chain recombines TRBV29-1 with TRBJ1-2, with D possibly matching TRBD1 (6 bases). This CDR3 region has 13 residues. Germline-derived CDR1 and CDR2 are SQVTM and ANQGSEA. The V gene lost 7 bases and the J gene lost 7 bases, with 19 bases spanning the gap. The chain's CDR3 is CSAITGTTFGYTF. Written as DNA, the CDR3 is TGCAGCGCTATTACAGGGACCACCTTTGGCTACACCTTC.

This sequence joins TRBV6-6 and TRBJ2-1, with 8 bases matching TRBD2. The CDR3 is 14 amino acids. The ends lost 6 bases at V and 7 bases at J; junction bases unmatched: 8. CDR1 MNHNY and CDR2 SVGAGI come from the germline V gene (reference sequence). CDR3 sequence reads: CASRYTGRGNEQFF. The DNA of the CDR3 is TGTGCCAGCAGATATACCGGGAGGGGTAATGAGCAGTTCTTC.

J is TRBJ2-6 and V is TRBV4-2; TRBD2 matches at 8 bases. CDR1 and CDR2 (germline): LGHNA, YNFKEQ. V shed 0 bases and J 3 bases; nucleotides not matched to a gene: 10. This CDR3 has 19 residues. CDR3 DNA: TGTGCCAGCAGCCAAGATTTGATTGGGCTAGCGGGTGGGGCCAACGTCCTGACTTTC. Translated, it gives CASSQDLIGLAGGANVLTF.

The chain carries TRBV10-3 and TRBJ1-1, with TRBD1 matching 7 bases. The germline CDR1 and CDR2 sequences are ENHRY and SYGVKD. V gave up 4 bases and J gave up 4 bases; unmatched junction bases: 12. The CDR3 runs to 16 residues. CDR3 residues: CAISGRGRPSGTEAFF. In DNA, the CDR3 is TGTGCCATCAGTGGGAGGGGGCGACCCAGTGGCACTGAAGCTTTCTTT.

This chain links TRBV6-1 with TRBJ1-1, with D possibly TRBD1 on 5 matching bases. With 6 bases removed from V and 5 bases from J, the gap between germline ends came to 10 bases. This CDR3 region has 12 residues. The germline CDR1 and CDR2 sequences are MNHNS and SASEGT. CDR3 loop: CASRAGTTEAFF. CDR3 nucleotides: TGTGCCAGCAGGGCTGGGACTACTGAAGCTTTCTTT.

The V and J genes are TRBV29-1 and TRBJ2-1; D not resolved. The germline gives CDR1 SQVTM, CDR2 ANQGSEA. The CDR3 extends over 12 amino acids. The ends were cut back, 8 bases at V and 2 bases at J, with 10 bases in the middle. In DNA form, the CDR3 reads TGCAGCCTGACTGGCCCCTACAATGAGCAGTTCTTC. Translation gives CSLTGPYNEQFF.

The gene calls are TRBV6-6 and TRBJ2-1; D possibly corresponds to TRBD2 (7 bases). This CDR3 is 14 amino acids long. CDR1 and CDR2 (germline): MNHNY, SVGAGI (reference sequence). The V end lost 6 bases, the J end lost 7 bases, and 16 bases lay between the germline ends. The CDR3 DNA reads TGTGCCAGCAGGCCGGCGGGGGCCGCTAATGAGCAGTTCTTC. It yields the protein CASRPAGAANEQFF.

This clone appeared once. This chain connects TRBV27 to TRBJ1-1; D not resolved. The CDR3 spans 11 residues. CDR1 MNHEY and CDR2 SMNVEV come from the germline V gene (reference sequence). V was cut by 5 bases and J by 5 bases, with 6 bases left in between. CDR3 sequence reads: CASSPGTEAFF. CDR3 DNA sequence: TGTGCCAGCAGTCCGGGAACTGAAGCTTTCTTT.

The chain combines TRBV27 with TRBJ1-5; 7 nucleotides match TRBD1. Germline-derived CDR1 and CDR2 are MNHEY and SMNVEV (reference sequence). V trimming: 6 bases; J trimming: 2 bases; junction bases outside the gene matches: 7. The CDR3 is 15 residues long. CDR3 coding DNA: TGTGCCAGCAGCTTAGACAGGGTGGGCAATCAGCCCCAGCATTTT. This sequence encodes CASSLDRVGNQPQHF.